This T cell receptor (beta chain) is from a study of T cell responses to AZD1222 COVID-19 vaccine. Study-wide findings and caveats: Spike-specific TCR breadth and depth were elevated following two AZD1222 doses. Among AZD1222 vaccinees, only six or seven were seropositive at baseline.

The CDR3 is made up of 13 amino acids. V was clipped by 4 bases and J by 3 bases, with 12 bases between them. In germline, CDR1 is GTSNPN, CDR2 SVGIG (reference sequence). Clones were sequenced by immunoSEQ multiplex PCR, and TCRdb holds only the in-frame ones, with some missing. Among 200,000 or so clones listed, 93% were seen once. In regard to this clone: Its specificity is unknown.

The rearrangement uses TRBV30 and TRBJ1-1, with D possibly matching TRBD1 (5 bases). The sample in question was peripheral blood, obtained 28 days after the second AZD1222 dose. The sequence was obtained from an adult who received the AZD1222 COVID-19 vaccine. CDR3 loop: CAWNHLTDTEAFF. The CDR3 DNA follows: TGTGCCTGGAACCACCTGACAGACACTGAAGCTTTCTTT.